These 15 T cell receptor beta chains share one sample of origin, sequenced in a study of regulatory T cells in long-lasting Graves disease. According to the study, TCR beta libraries were built with iRepertoire HTBI primers and CDR3-region Arm-PCR. TCRdb ran MiXCR on the multiplex PCR reads and lists one entry per CDR3 protein. The sample has some 300,000 distinct CDR3 sequences, 20% to 25% seen once. As to time point: persistent/refractory GD, antithyroid drugs over 5 years with positive TRAb. Isolated PBMC RNA provided the starting material for the TCR library. The source material was peripheral blood mononuclear cells (PBMCs), sampled when the disease was refractory, from a patient treated with antithyroid drugs. All receptors derive from a female donor with Graves disease.

This clonotype was seen only a few times. The chain is built from TRBV9 and TRBJ2-2; 7 bases line up with TRBD1. V was pared by 0 bases and J by 4 bases, with 3 bases of the junction left unmatched. Germline V lookup: CDR1 SGDLS, CDR2 YYNGEE. The CDR3 sequence is 15 residues long. The CDR3 loop reads CASSVGTGVTGELFF. Written as DNA, the CDR3 is TGTGCCAGCAGCGTAGGAACAGGGGTCACCGGGGAGCTGTTTTTT.

This clonotype was counted only a few times. V is TRBV30 and J is TRBJ1-6, with 7 bases fitting TRBD1. The CDR3 is 15 amino acids. The V and J ends lost 3 bases and 10 bases, in that order; junction bases with no gene match: 12. Germline V lookup: CDR1 GTSNPN, CDR2 SVGIG (reference sequence). CDR3 bases: TGTGCCTGGAGCGCCGGAAGGGGGCAAGGCTCACCCCTCCACTTT. Protein product: CAWSAGRGQGSPLHF.

This clonotype has just a few counts. The chain uses TRBV19 and TRBJ2-7, with D perhaps TRBD2 (5 bases). The CDR3 runs to 17 residues. Trimming cost V 4 bases and J 1 base, with 20 bases left between them. Germline CDR1 is LNHDA and CDR2 is SQIVND (reference sequence). The CDR3 DNA is TGTGCCAGTAGTAAGGTGGCGGCGGCTAGCTGGTCCTACGAGCAGTACTTC. Its protein product is CASSKVAAASWSYEQYF.

This clonotype was picked up many times. The rearrangement uses TRBV6-5 and TRBJ1-5; D remains unclear. The length of the CDR3 is 13 residues. V dropped 4 bases and J dropped 3 bases, with 7 bases sitting between them. From germline, CDR1 is MNHEY and CDR2 SVGAGI. The CDR3 DNA sequence: TGTGCCAGCAGTTTAACACCCAATCAGCCCCAGCATTTT. It specifies CASSLTPNQPQHF.

V and J are TRBV6-2 or TRBV6-3 and TRBJ1-1, with 9 bases identical to TRBD1. CDR1 and CDR2 from the germline V gene are MNHEY and SVGEGT. The CDR3 has 14 amino acids. Trimming removed 6 bases from V and 8 bases from J; junction bases left unmatched: 10. The DNA for the CDR3 is TGTGCCAGCAGGGTGACAGGGGGGGTCACGGAAGCTTTCTTT. Encoded protein: CASRVTGGVTEAFF.

V and J are TRBV12-3 or TRBV12-4 and TRBJ1-6, with unresolved D. The CDR3 consists of 13 residues. Trimming took 4 bases from V and 6 from J, leaving 7 bases between them. CDR3 loop: CASSSALNSPLHF. The CDR3 coding sequence is TGTGCCAGCAGTTCCGCCCTTAATTCACCCCTCCACTTT.

Many counts were recorded for this clonotype. The genes are TRBV6-2 or TRBV6-3 and TRBJ2-7; the D gene is possibly TRBD2 (5 bases). The CDR3 spans 14 residues. Germline V gene data show CDR1 as MNHEY and CDR2 as SVGEGT. V lost 4 bases and J 0 bases, leaving 10 bases between the germline ends. The CDR3 loop is CASSSGSYSYEQYF. CDR3 sequence (DNA): TGTGCCAGCAGTTCTGGGAGTTACTCCTACGAGCAGTACTTC.

This chain connects TRBV12-3 or TRBV12-4 to TRBJ2-4, with D perhaps TRBD2 (6 bases). This CDR3 region has 15 residues. V shed 2 bases and J shed 6 bases, with 14 bases lying between them. CDR3 sequence reads: CASSLRSGGANIQYF. In DNA, the CDR3 is TGTGCCAGCAGTTTACGGTCAGGAGGGGCAAACATTCAGTACTTC.

This rearrangement joins TRBV12-3 or TRBV12-4 to TRBJ1-1; D perhaps matches TRBD1 (5 bases). The CDR3 consists of 15 residues. Trimming took 3 bases from V and 5 from J, leaving 16 bases between them. The CDR3 nucleotides read TGTGCCAGCAGTTTCGGGGTCCGGGGCCCTACTGAAGCTTTCTTT. Translated, it gives CASSFGVRGPTEAFF.

This clonotype came up a few times. V is TRBV6-1 and J is TRBJ2-7; D not certain. The V end was cut by 5 bases, the J end by 6 bases, with 8 bases between. The CDR3 consists of 11 residues. Germline assignment: CDR1 MNHNS and CDR2 SASEGT. The chain's CDR3 is CASSRLGEQYF. DNA of the CDR3: TGTGCCAGCAGTCGACTGGGCGAGCAGTACTTC.

This clonotype was observed a few times. Mismatch with germline at one junction end may stem from a read error. This chain links TRBV25-1 with TRBJ1-2; TRBD1 is a possible D gene (5 bases). This CDR3 spans 10 amino acids. Germline loops: CDR1 MGHDK, CDR2 SYGVNS. CDR3 in DNA: TGTGCCAGCAGTGGGGGGTCTTACGCCTTC. This gives the protein CASSGGSYAF.

This clonotype has at least ten counts. V gene TRBV20-1 combines with J gene TRBJ2-7; D unresolved. The CDR3 totals 12 residues. V was clipped by 3 bases and J by 0 bases, with 6 bases between them. The germline V gene has CDR1 DFQATT and CDR2 SNEGSKA (reference sequence). The CDR3 reads CSASGPSYEQYF. CDR3 DNA: TGCAGTGCTAGCGGGCCCTCCTACGAGCAGTACTTC.

This chain joins TRBV19 and TRBJ2-2; D remains unclear. The CDR3 is 15 amino acids. With 7 bases removed from V and 1 base from J, the gap between germline ends came to 13 bases. Germline-derived CDR1 and CDR2 are LNHDA and SQIVND (reference sequence). The CDR3 here is CASTPPGGNTGELFF. Written as DNA, the CDR3 is TGTGCCAGTACCCCCCCGGGCGGGAACACCGGGGAGCTGTTTTTT.

This clonotype was recorded at least ten times. The gene calls are TRBV28 and TRBJ2-7; possibly TRBD1 for D (5 bases). The CDR3 extends over 15 amino acids. Between the trimmed V and J ends, which lost 1 base and 10 bases, there was a span of 20 bases. Germline assignment: CDR1 MDHEN and CDR2 SYDVKM. The CDR3 nucleotides read TGTGCCAGCAGTTTATTGGCTAGAACGCCCACAGGACAGTACTTC. Amino acid sequence: CASSLLARTPTGQYF.

The chain uses TRBV6-2 or TRBV6-3 and TRBJ1-1, with a possible D match to TRBD1 (6 bases). V was trimmed by 4 bases and J by 4 bases, leaving 13 bases between them. Germline CDR1 MNHEY, CDR2 SVGEGT. The CDR3 totals 14 residues. CDR3 in DNA: TGTGCCAGCAGTTTGGTGGGGGCGCCCACTGAAGCTTTCTTT. This gives the protein CASSLVGAPTEAFF.